The present T cell receptor (beta chain) was sequenced within a study of cytomegalovirus exposure and HLA in healthy donors. The study, taken as a whole, reports: The authors listed 150 to 200 TCR beta chains as cytomegalovirus-associated. A link between a missense DCLRE1C variant and TCR beta V- and J-gene trimming emerged from a later analysis. Most TCR sequences showed up rarely, but some public TCRs showed up in many donors.

Regarding this clone: Its antigen is not known.

PCR primers comprised 60 Vbeta and 13 Jbeta primers. Clones were read by immunoSEQ multiplex PCR, and TCRdb kept only the in-frame ones, dropping some. Here the sample spans around 200,000 clones, roughly 85% being singletons. This receptor was obtained from a woman aged 25 to 39 in good health and CMV-seropositive. Sequencing used PBMCs.

CDR3 nucleotide sequence: TGTGCCAGTAGTATCGGTAGGAACACTGAAGCTTTCTTT. Protein: CASSIGRNTEAFF. This chain uses TRBV19 with TRBJ1-1; D unclear. The germline V and J ends were trimmed by 3 bases and 1 base, with 6 bases remaining between them. Per germline, CDR1 LNHDA and CDR2 SQIVND (reference sequence). This CDR3 spans 13 amino acids.